The source of this T cell receptor (beta chain) is a study of cytomegalovirus exposure and HLA in healthy donors. Primers for the PCR totalled 60 Vbeta and 13 Jbeta. Sequencing was performed with immunoSEQ multiplex PCR; in TCRdb, only in-frame clones are kept and a portion is missing. This table has fewer than 100,000 clones, 78% appearing once. The ends were cut back, 4 bases at V and 5 bases at J, with 13 bases in the middle. The length of the CDR3 is 15 residues. Germline V lookup: CDR1 SGDLS, CDR2 YYNGEE. Sequenced: PBMCs. The chain joins TRBV9 to TRBJ2-6, with D maybe TRBD2 (6 bases). This TCR came from a woman aged 40 to 50 in good health and CMV-seropositive. The CDR3 nucleotides are TGTGCCAGCAGCTTGGGGGGAGCCTGGGCCAACGTCCTGACTTTC. This translates into CASSLGGAWANVLTF.